This T cell receptor beta chain was sequenced in a study of blood T cell repertoires in COVID-19. Across the whole study: The United States, Italy and Spain were the sources of the acute and convalescent COVID-19 samples.

This clone was detected once. Clones were read by immunoSEQ multiplex PCR, and TCRdb kept only the in-frame ones, dropping some. The repertoire holds about 60,000 clones, 88% seen once, with roughly 20% in the top ten. Germline V CDR1 and CDR2: SGDLS, YYNGEE. This CDR3 is 14 amino acids long. Trimming shortened V by 5 bases and J by 1 base, and 12 bases separated the two germline ends. This receptor was taken from a woman of 80 years or more with active COVID-19. This chain uses TRBV9 with TRBJ1-1; possibly TRBD1 for D (5 bases). Sequenced sample: peripheral blood. The DNA of the CDR3 is TGTGCCAGCAGGCCAGGGATCGCGAACACTGAAGCTTTCTTT. Protein product: CASRPGIANTEAFF. The full variable domain, its missing parts supplied by reference TRBV9 and TRBJ1-1, is DSGVTQTPKHLITATGQRVTLRCSPRSGDLSVYWYQQSLDQGLQFLIQYYNGEERAKGNILERFSAQQFPDLHSELNLSSLELGDSALYFCASRPGIANTEAFFGQGTRLTVV.